The clone carrying this T cell receptor beta chain was observed many times. The sample is drawn from a study of patients and donors after allogeneic stem cell transplantation. TCRdb independently ran MiXCR on the RT-PCR reads; one entry per CDR3 protein. This table holds over 150,000 distinct CDR3 sequences, roughly 31% found once. V gave up 6 bases and J gave up 4 bases, with 9 bases separating them. This CDR3 contains 12 residues. Specimen: blood, either unsorted or a sorted T cell fraction (not recorded which). The V and J genes are TRBV12-3 or TRBV12-4 and TRBJ1-2; D call uncertain. This TCR derives from a human donor who was either an allogeneic HSCT recipient or a stem cell or donor lymphocyte infusion donor (not recorded which). It is not recorded whose cells these are; they may come from a transplant donor. For the CDR3, the DNA is TGTGCCAGCAGCTTTGGCGGCTATGGCTACACCTTC. Its protein is CASSFGGYGYTF.